Below, one T cell receptor beta chain is given with its context. The specificity of this receptor is unknown. Base qualities were left out, and no much larger clone turns up one base away. The data originate from a study of T cell clonotyping in hematopoietic cell transplantation (dated by TCRdb to 2020 to 2022). General notes on the study: In the study, more than 120 blood samples were gathered from 35 consecutive transplant recipients and their related donors. Patient recruitment ran from 2015 to early 2017, and follow-up continued until late 2020 or death.

Blood samples for TCR beta sequencing were given by related transplant donors. Using Nuclei Lysis Solution, genomic DNA was extracted from unfractionated peripheral blood mononuclear cells that were either fresh or cryopreserved. The immunoSEQ assay, a bias-controlled multiplex PCR with V- and J-specific primers, was used to amplify TCR beta CDR3 regions from genomic DNA. In a second PCR step, the CDR3 amplicons were tagged with a proprietary barcode plus Illumina adapter sequences. An Illumina MiSeq instrument was used for sequencing of the CDR3 libraries. Per the authors' processing: Export and quality control were performed with immunoSEQ Analyzer 3.0, and downstream analyses were performed with R Bioconductor and Immunarch. Only productive rearrangements in the normalized downsampled data set went into calculating the repertoire metrics. Clonotypes larger than 5 templates in the normalized cohort were defined as pathologically expanded. Repertoire diversity was measured with the Inverse Simpson Index. To capture all clonotypes, the CMV-specificity analyses were run on the non-normalized data set. Imported from immuneACCESS, the table was reduced by TCRdb to in-frame sequences with V and J called. These copies leave out some clones; in studies compared against another copy, an unresolved V gene accounts for under half, and the cause of the remainder is not known. D and trimming come from the DNA, and the V and J calls and clone size come from that table. The sample contains over 10,000 clones, roughly 45% of them found a single time. Clones ranked in the top ten supply about a tenth of the sample.

Study-wide findings and limitations: After transplant, TCR diversity in recipients dropped, and pathologically expanded clonotypes climbed progressively between day 30 and day 180. Broader posttransplant TCR repertoire diversity was predicted by donor and pretransplant recipient Inverse Simpson Index values. Recipient repertoires showed only a small fraction of overlap with donor repertoires, and over 95% appeared de novo at the given depth. Sample size was limited, and cells were not sorted, so CD4 and CD8 repertoire contributions could not be separated.

Sequencing input: peripheral blood mononuclear cells. The sequence was collected from a man aged 45 to 65 in good health. Some clones in this sample may be carry-over from other donors' samples.

The CDR3 region: CAWSPTGLAGTYEQYF. The DNA is as follows: TGTGCCTGGAGTCCAACCGGACTAGCGGGTACCTACGAGCAGTACTTC. The chain uses TRBV30 and TRBJ2-7; 11 bases in between match TRBD2. From its cysteine to its phenylalanine, the CDR3 spans 16 amino acids. The only DNA kept is the CDR3, 48 bases in frame from the first base. CDR1 and CDR2, looked up from the germline V gene (reference sequence), are GTSNPN and SVGIG. Clipping removes 2 bases from V and 2 bases from J, with 8 as the unmatched junction base count.